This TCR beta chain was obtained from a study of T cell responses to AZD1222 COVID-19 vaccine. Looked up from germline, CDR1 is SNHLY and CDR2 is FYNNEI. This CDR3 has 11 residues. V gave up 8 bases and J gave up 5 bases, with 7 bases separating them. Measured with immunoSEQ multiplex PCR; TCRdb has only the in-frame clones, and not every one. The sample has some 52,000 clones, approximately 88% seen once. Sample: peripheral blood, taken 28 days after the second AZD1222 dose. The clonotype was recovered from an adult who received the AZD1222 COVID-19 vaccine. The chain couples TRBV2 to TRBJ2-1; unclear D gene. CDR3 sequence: CASVRNNEQFF. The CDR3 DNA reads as TGTGCCAGCGTTAGGAACAATGAGCAGTTCTTC. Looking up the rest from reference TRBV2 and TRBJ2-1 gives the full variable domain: EPEVTQTPSHQVTQMGQEVILRCVPISNHLYFYWYRQILGQKVEFLVSFYNNEISEKSEIFDDQFSVERPDGSNFTLKIRSTKLEDSAMYFCASVRNNEQFFGPGTRLTVL.